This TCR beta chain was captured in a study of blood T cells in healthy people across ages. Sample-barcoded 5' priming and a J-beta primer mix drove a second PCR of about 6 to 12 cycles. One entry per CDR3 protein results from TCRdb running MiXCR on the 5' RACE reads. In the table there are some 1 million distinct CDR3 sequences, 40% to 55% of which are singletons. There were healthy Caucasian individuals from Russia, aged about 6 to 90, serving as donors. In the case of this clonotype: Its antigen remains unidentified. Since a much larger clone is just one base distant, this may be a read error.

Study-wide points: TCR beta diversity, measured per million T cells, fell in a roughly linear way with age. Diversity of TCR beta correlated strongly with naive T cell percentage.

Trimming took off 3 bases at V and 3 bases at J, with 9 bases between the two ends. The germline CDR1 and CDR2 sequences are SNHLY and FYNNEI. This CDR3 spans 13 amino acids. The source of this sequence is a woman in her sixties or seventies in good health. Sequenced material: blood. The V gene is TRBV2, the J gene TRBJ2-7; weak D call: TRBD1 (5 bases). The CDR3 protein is CASSDRVLYEQYF. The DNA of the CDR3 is TGTGCCAGCAGTGACAGGGTTCTCTACGAGCAGTACTTC. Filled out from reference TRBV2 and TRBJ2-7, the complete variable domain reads EPEVTQTPSHQVTQMGQEVILRCVPISNHLYFYWYRQILGQKVEFLVSFYNNEISEKSEIFDDQFSVERPDGSNFTLKIRSTKLEDSAMYFCASSDRVLYEQYFGPGTRLTVT.